The sequence of this TCR beta chain was determined in a study of cytomegalovirus exposure and HLA in healthy donors. In the PCR, 60 Vbeta and 13 Jbeta primers were used. Clones were read by immunoSEQ multiplex PCR, and TCRdb kept only the in-frame ones, dropping some. The table lists 75,000 to 85,000 clones. The CDR3 totals 17 residues. CDR1 is SGHNT, CDR2 YYREEE, per germline (reference sequence). The ends were cut back, 0 bases at V and 7 bases at J, with 19 bases in the middle. The TCR originated in a man between 50 and 59 years old in good health and CMV-seronegative. The sequencing input was PBMCs. The V and J genes are TRBV5-4 and TRBJ2-2, with a possible D match to TRBD1 (5 bases). The CDR3 loop is CASSLEVGRYPGGELFF. The CDR3 coding sequence is TGTGCCAGCAGCTTGGAGGTGGGGCGTTACCCCGGCGGGGAGCTGTTTTTT.